This TCR beta chain was captured by sequencing in a study of graft-versus-host responses after intestinal transplantation. J gave up 7 bases and V 2 bases, and 7 bases lay outside the gene matches. The CDR3 spans 14 residues. Germline V lookup: CDR1 LNHDA, CDR2 SQIVND (reference sequence). In the case of this clone: Its matching antigen is unknown.

Using immunoSEQ multiplex PCR, the repertoire was profiled, and TCRdb retains in-frame clones only, with some absent. The sample records some 120,000 clones, approximately 90% being singletons. The TCR sequence derives from a human donor who received an intestinal transplant. The material was unstimulated CD4+ T cells sorted from spleen or lymph node cells, obtained before intestinal transplant. This chain connects TRBV19 to TRBJ1-2; 7 bases line up with TRBD1. This CDR3 reads CASSIRQGLSGYTF. The CDR3, as DNA: TGTGCCAGTAGTATACGACAGGGACTTAGTGGCTACACCTTC.